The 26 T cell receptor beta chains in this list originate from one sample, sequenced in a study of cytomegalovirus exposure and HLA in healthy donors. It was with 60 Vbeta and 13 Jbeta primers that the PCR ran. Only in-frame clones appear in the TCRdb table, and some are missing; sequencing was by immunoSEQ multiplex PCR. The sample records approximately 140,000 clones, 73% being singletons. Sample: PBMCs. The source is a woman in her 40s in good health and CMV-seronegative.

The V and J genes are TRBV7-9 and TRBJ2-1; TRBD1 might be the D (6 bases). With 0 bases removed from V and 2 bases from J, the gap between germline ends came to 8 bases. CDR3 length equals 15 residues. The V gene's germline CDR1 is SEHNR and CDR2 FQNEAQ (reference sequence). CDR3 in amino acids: CASSLAQGTYNEQFF. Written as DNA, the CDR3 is TGTGCCAGCAGCTTAGCCCAGGGGACCTACAATGAGCAGTTCTTC.

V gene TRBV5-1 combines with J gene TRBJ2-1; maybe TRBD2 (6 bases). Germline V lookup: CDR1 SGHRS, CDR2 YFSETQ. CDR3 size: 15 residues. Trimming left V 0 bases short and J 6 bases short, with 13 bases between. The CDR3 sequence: CASSLAVASANEQFF. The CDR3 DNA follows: TGCGCCAGCAGCTTGGCGGTGGCTAGCGCCAATGAGCAGTTCTTC.

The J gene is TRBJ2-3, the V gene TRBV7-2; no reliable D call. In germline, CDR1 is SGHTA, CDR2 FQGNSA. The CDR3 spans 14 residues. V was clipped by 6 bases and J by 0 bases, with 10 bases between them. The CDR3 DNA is TGTGCCAGCAGGATTATGGGCAGCACAGATACGCAGTATTTT. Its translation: CASRIMGSTDTQYF.

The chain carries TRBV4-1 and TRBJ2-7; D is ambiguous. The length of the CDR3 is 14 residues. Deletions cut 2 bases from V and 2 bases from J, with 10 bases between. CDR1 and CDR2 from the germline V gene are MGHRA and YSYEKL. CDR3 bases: TGCGCCAGCAGCCAATCCGCTACCGCCTACGAGCAGTACTTC. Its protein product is CASSQSATAYEQYF.

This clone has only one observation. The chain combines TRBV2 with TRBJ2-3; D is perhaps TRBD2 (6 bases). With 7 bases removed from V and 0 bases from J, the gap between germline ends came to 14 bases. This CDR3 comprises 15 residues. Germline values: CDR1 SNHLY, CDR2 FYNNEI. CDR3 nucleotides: TGTGCCAGCAACGGTGCGGGGATTAGCACAGATACGCAGTATTTT. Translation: CASNGAGISTDTQYF. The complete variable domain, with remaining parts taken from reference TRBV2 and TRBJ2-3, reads EPEVTQTPSHQVTQMGQEVILRCVPISNHLYFYWYRQILGQKVEFLVSFYNNEISEKSEIFDDQFSVERPDGSNFTLKIRSTKLEDSAMYFCASNGAGISTDTQYFGPGTRLTVL.

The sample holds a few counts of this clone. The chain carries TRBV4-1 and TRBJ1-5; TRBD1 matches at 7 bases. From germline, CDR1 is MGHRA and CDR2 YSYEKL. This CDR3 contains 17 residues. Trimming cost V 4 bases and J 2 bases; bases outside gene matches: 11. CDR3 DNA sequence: TGCGCCAGCAGCCGAAACTTTCACGGGACAGGCAATCAGCCCCAGCATTTT. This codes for CASSRNFHGTGNQPQHF.

The CDR3 DNA is TGTGCCACCAGGATCCTAAATTCACCCCTCCACTTT. The encoded protein is CATRILNSPLHF. The chain recombines TRBV7-9 with TRBJ1-6; D is uncertain. The CDR3 is made up of 12 amino acids. V lost 10 bases and J lost 7, with 11 bases in between. CDR1 is SEHNR and CDR2 is FQNEAQ in the germline V gene (reference sequence).

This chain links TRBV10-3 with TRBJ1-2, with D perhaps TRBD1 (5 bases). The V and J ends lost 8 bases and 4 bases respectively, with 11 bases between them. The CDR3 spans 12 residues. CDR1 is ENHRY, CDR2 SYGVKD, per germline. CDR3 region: CAIQTVPYGYTF. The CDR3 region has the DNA TGTGCCATCCAGACAGTGCCCTATGGCTACACCTTC.

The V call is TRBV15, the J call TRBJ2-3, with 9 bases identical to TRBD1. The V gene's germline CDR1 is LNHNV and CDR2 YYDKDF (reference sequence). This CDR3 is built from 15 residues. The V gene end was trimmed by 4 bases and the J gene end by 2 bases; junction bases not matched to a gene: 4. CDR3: CATSTGTGNTDTQYF. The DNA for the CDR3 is TGTGCCACCAGCACCGGGACAGGGAACACAGATACGCAGTATTTT.

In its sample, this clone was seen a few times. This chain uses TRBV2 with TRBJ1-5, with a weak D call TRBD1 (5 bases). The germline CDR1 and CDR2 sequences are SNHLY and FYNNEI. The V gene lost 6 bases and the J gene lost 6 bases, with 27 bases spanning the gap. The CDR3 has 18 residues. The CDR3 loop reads CASRTAGTARIGGQPQHF. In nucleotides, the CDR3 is TGTGCCAGCAGAACCGCAGGGACTGCACGAATCGGGGGTCAGCCCCAGCATTTT.

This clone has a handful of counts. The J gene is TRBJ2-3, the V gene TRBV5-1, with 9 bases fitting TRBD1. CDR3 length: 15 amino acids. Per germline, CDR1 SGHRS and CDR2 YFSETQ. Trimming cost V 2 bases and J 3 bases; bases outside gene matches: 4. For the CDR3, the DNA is TGCGCCAGCAGCTTACCGGGACAGGGTACAGATACGCAGTATTTT. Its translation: CASSLPGQGTDTQYF.

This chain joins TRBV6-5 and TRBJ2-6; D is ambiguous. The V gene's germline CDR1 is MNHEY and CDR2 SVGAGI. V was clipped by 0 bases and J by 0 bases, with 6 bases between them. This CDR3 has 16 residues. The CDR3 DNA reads TGTGCCAGCAGTTACTCGATACTCTCTGGGGCCAACGTCCTGACTTTC. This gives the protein CASSYSILSGANVLTF.

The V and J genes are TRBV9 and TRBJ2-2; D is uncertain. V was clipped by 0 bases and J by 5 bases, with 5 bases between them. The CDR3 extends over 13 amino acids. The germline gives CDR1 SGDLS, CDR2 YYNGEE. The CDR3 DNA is TGTGCCAGCAGCGTAGTGTCGACCGGGGAGCTGTTTTTT. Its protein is CASSVVSTGELFF.

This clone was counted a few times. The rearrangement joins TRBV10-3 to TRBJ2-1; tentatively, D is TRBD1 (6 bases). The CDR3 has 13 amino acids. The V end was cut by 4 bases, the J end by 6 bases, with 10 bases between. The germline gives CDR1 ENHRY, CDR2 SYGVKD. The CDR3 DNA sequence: TGTGCCATCAGTGGGGGGCTAGCCAATGAGCAGTTCTTC. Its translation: CAISGGLANEQFF.

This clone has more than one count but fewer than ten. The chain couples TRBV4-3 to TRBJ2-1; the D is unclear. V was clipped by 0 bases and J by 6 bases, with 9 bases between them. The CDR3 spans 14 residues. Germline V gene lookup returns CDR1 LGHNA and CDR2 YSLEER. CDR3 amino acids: CASSQDQVLNEQFF. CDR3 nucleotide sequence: TGCGCCAGCAGCCAAGATCAGGTACTCAATGAGCAGTTCTTC.

The CDR3 DNA follows: TGCGCCAGCAGCGATAGATTCACCCCCGGGGAGCTGTTTTTT. Its translation: CASSDRFTPGELFF. The genes are TRBV5-1 and TRBJ2-2, with no clear D. V was pared by 4 bases and J by 6 bases, with 13 bases between. This CDR3 is 14 amino acids long. Germline V gives CDR1 SGHRS, CDR2 YFSETQ.

CDR3: CASSYAGQCEAFF. The CDR3 nucleotides read TGTGCCAGCAGTTACGCCGGACAGTGTGAAGCTTTCTTT. V and J are TRBV6-5 and TRBJ1-1; perhaps TRBD1 as D (6 bases). This CDR3 comprises 13 residues. V gave up 2 bases and J gave up 7 bases, with 11 bases separating them. Germline loops: CDR1 MNHEY, CDR2 SVGAGI.

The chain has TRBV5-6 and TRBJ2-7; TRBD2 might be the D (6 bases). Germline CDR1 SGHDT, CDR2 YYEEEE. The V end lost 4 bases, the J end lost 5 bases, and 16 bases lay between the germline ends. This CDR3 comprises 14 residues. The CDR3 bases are TGTGCCAGCAGCACGACCGAGGAGGGCAACGAGCAGTACTTC. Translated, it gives CASSTTEEGNEQYF.

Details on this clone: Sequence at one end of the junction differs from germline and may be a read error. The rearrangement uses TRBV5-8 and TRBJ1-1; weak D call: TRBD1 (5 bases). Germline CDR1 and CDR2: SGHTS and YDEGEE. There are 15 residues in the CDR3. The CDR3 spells CASSRGRQINTEAFF. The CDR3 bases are TGCGCCAGCAGCCGGGGGAGGCAGATAAACACTGAAGCTTTCTTT. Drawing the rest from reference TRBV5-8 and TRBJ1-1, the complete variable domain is EAGVTQSPTHLIKTRGQQATLRCSPISGHTSVYWYQQALGLGLQFLLWYDEGEERNRGNFPPRFSGRQFPNYSSELNVNALELEDSALYLCASSRGRQINTEAFFGQGTRLTVV.

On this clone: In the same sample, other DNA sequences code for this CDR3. CDR3 loop: CSVVTGGNEQYV. CDR3 coding DNA: TGCAGCGTTGTTACAGGGGGCAACGAGCAGTACGTC. This chain uses TRBV29-1 with TRBJ2-7, with TRBD1 identical over 9 bases. Trimming removed 4 bases from V and 5 bases from J; junction bases left unmatched: 3. Germline CDR1 is SQVTM and CDR2 is ANQGSEA. This CDR3 comprises 12 residues.

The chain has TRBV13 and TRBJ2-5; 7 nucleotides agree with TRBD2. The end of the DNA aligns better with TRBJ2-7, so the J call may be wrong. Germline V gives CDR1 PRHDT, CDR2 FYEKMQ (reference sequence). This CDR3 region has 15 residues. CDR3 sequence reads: CASSLDGEGSHEQYF. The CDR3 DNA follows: TGTGCCAGCAGCTTAGACGGGGAGGGTTCCCACGAGCAGTACTTC.

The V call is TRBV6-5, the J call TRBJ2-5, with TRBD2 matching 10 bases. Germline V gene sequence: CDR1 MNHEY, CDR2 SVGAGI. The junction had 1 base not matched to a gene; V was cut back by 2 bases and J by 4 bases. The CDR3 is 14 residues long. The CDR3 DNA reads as TGTGCCAGCAGTTACCAGCGGGGGGGAGAGACCCAGTACTTC. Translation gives CASSYQRGGETQYF.

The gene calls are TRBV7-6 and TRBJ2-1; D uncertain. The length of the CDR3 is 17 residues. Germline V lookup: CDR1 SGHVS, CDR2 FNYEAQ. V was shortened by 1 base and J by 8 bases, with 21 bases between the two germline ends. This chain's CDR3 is CASSLVIFPLLDHEQFF. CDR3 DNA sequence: TGTGCCAGCAGCTTAGTTATTTTTCCCCTCTTAGATCATGAGCAGTTCTTC.

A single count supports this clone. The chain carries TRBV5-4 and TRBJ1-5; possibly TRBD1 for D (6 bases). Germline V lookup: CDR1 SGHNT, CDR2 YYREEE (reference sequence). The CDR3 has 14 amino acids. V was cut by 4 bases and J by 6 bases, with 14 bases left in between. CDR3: CASSIRGSPQPQHF. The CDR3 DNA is TGTGCCAGCAGCATTAGGGGGTCGCCTCAGCCCCAGCATTTT.

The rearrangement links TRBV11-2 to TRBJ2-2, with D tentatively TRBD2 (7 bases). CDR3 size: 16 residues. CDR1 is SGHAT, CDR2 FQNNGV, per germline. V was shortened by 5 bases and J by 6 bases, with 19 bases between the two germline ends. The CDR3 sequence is CASSPVGGRGAGELFF. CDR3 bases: TGTGCCAGCAGCCCGGTGGGGGGGCGAGGGGCCGGGGAGCTGTTTTTT.

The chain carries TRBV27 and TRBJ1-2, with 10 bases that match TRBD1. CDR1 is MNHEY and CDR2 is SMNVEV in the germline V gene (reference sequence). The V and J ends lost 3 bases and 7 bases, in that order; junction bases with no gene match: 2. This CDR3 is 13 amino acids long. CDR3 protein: CASSFGTGAGYTF. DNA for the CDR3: TGTGCCAGCAGTTTCGGGACAGGGGCTGGCTACACCTTC.